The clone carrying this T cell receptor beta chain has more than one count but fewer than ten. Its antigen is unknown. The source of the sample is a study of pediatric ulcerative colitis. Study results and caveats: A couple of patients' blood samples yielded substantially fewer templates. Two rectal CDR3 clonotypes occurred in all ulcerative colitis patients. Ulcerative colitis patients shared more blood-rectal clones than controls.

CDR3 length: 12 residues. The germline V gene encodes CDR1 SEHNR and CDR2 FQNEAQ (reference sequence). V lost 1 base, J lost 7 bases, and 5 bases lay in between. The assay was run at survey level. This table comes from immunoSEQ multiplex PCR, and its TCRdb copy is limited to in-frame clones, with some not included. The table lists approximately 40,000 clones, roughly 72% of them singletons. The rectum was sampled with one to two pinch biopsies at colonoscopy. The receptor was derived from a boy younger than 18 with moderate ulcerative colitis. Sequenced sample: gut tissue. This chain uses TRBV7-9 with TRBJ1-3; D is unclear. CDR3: CASSLDPNTIYF. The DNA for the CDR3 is TGTGCCAGCAGCTTAGACCCGAACACCATATATTTT.